This entry is about one TCR beta chain. Its matching antigen is unknown. This sample is part of a study of T cell responses to AZD1222 COVID-19 vaccine. The study's findings and limits: Just a handful of AZD1222 recipients tested seropositive at baseline. Vaccine-associated CD4 TCRs ranged over spike, dominating at 160-218 and 743-854.

Here immunoSEQ multiplex PCR was the method, and the copy in TCRdb shows in-frame clones only, minus some. The sample lists under 200,000 clones, approximately 95% occurring once. The CDR3 contains 13 residues. Trimming left V 1 base short and J 2 bases short, with 5 bases between. The sequence was collected from an adult in good health. Sequences were derived from peripheral blood, sampled on day 0 of AZD1222 vaccination. J is TRBJ1-2 and V is TRBV12-3 or TRBV12-4; no clear D gene. The CDR3 coding sequence is TGTGCCAGCAGTTTAGTCCAGAACTATGGCTACACCTTC. Residues: CASSLVQNYGYTF.